This TCR beta chain was captured by sequencing in a study of control samples from healthy donors and cancer patients. Germline values: CDR1 SGHDT, CDR2 YYEEEE. With 5 bases removed from V and 5 bases from J, the gap between germline ends came to 16 bases. The CDR3 contains 15 residues. Sequencing was performed with immunoSEQ multiplex PCR; in TCRdb, only in-frame clones are kept and a portion is missing. The table includes fewer than 100,000 clones, 70% to 90% detected once. The sample comprised blood. This chain links TRBV5-6 with TRBJ1-4; D may be TRBD1 (6 bases). This TCR was recovered from a woman aged 50 to 60 in good health. The CDR3 bases are TGTGCCAGCAGTGAGACCGGGACAAGAAATGAAAAACTGTTTTTT. It encodes CASSETGTRNEKLFF.